These 24 T cell receptor beta chains were all obtained from the same sample, sequenced in a study of human thymus T cells. Libraries were prepared by immunoSEQ multiplex PCR; TCRdb keeps only in-frame clonotypes and omits some of them. Of some 80,000 clones listed, approximately 96% were seen once; the top ten hold under 0.035%. Resections were taken during corrective heart surgery, and the thymus tissue came from these. The specimen was thymus tissue. The receptors come from a boy in the first two years of life with a congenital heart defect but otherwise immunologically healthy.

The chain carries TRBV28 and TRBJ2-7; D remains unclear. Germline V gene lookup returns CDR1 MDHEN and CDR2 SYDVKM. There are 17 residues in the CDR3. V was cut by 5 bases and J by 3 bases, with 23 bases left in between. CDR3 nucleotide sequence: TGTGCCAGCAGTCCGAGTTCTGAGGCCGGGCGAGTCTACGAGCAGTACTTC. It yields the protein CASSPSSEAGRVYEQYF. Full variable domain (missing parts from reference TRBV28 and TRBJ2-7): DVKVTQSSRYLVKRTGEKVFLECVQDMDHENMFWYRQDPGLGLRLIYFSYDVKMKEKGDIPEGYSVSREKKERFSLILESASTNQTSMYLCASSPSSEAGRVYEQYFGPGTRLTVT.

The gene calls are TRBV12-5 and TRBJ1-3, with D maybe TRBD1 (6 bases). The length of the CDR3 is 19 residues. V shed 3 bases and J shed 0 bases, with 21 bases lying between them. Germline V lookup: CDR1 LGHNT, CDR2 FRNRAP. The CDR3 region is CASGFVLPRTAHSGNTIYF. For the CDR3, the DNA is TGTGCTAGTGGTTTTGTTTTACCCCGGACAGCCCACTCTGGAAACACCATATATTTT.

The chain employs TRBV5-5 and TRBJ2-7, with 8 bases fitting TRBD2. There are 15 residues in the CDR3. Germline CDR1 and CDR2: SGHKS and YYEKEE (reference sequence). V was pared by 0 bases and J by 5 bases, with 7 bases of the junction left unmatched. In DNA form, the CDR3 reads TGTGCCAGCAGCTTGGATCCGGGACTAGGGGACGAGCAGTACTTC. This sequence encodes CASSLDPGLGDEQYF.

This clone was picked up one time. The chain couples TRBV5-1 to TRBJ2-1, with 14 positions matching TRBD2. V shed 4 bases and J 0 bases; nucleotides not matched to a gene: 3. CDR3 length: 17 amino acids. Germline V gene lookup returns CDR1 SGHRS and CDR2 YFSETQ. CDR3 amino acids: CASSLGTSGSSYNEQFF. The CDR3 nucleotides are TGCGCCAGCAGCCTAGGGACTAGCGGGAGCTCCTACAATGAGCAGTTCTTC.

The chain is built from TRBV27 and TRBJ1-2; D may be TRBD1 (5 bases). Germline-derived CDR1 and CDR2 are MNHEY and SMNVEV (reference sequence). This CDR3 is 14 amino acids long. With 0 bases removed from V and 5 bases from J, the gap between germline ends came to 10 bases. For the CDR3, the DNA is TGTGCCAGCAGTTTATCTCAGGGAAGGTATGGCTACACCTTC. This sequence encodes CASSLSQGRYGYTF.

The chain employs TRBV29-1 and TRBJ2-6; 8 nucleotides line up with TRBD1. After removal of 6 bases from V and 0 bases from J, the junction contained 13 bases not matched to a gene. The CDR3 length is 18 residues. Germline-derived CDR1 and CDR2 are SQVTM and ANQGSEA. CDR3 loop: CSVISGGQVFSGANVLTF. The CDR3 DNA sequence: TGCAGCGTAATTTCCGGGGGACAGGTGTTCTCTGGGGCCAACGTCCTGACTTTC.

The chain couples TRBV6-1 to TRBJ2-1; 14 nucleotides agree with TRBD2. This CDR3 spans 17 amino acids. Germline CDR1 is MNHNS and CDR2 is SASEGT. The J segment lost 7 bases and the V segment lost 1 base, leaving 6 bases of the junction unmatched. The DNA for the CDR3 is TGTGCCAGCAGTGAAGGTCGGACTAGCGGGAGGCAGAATGAGCAGTTCTTC. This sequence encodes CASSEGRTSGRQNEQFF.

The chain recombines TRBV10-3 with TRBJ2-5; TRBD2 matches at 7 bases. The CDR3 totals 16 residues. Germline CDR1 reads ENHRY; CDR2 reads SYGVKD. V gave up 1 base and J gave up 0 bases; unmatched junction bases: 5. In nucleotides, the CDR3 is TGTGCCATCAGTGAGTTGCGGGGGAACGACCAAGAGACCCAGTACTTC. This sequence encodes CAISELRGNDQETQYF.

The chain joins TRBV2 to TRBJ1-4; TRBD1 matches 8 bases. Germline V CDR1 and CDR2: SNHLY, FYNNEI. The ends lost 6 bases at V and 3 bases at J; junction bases unmatched: 3. The CDR3 loop spans 14 amino acids. The CDR3 protein is CASRDRDSNEKLFF. The CDR3 region has the DNA TGTGCCAGCAGGGACAGGGACTCTAATGAAAAACTGTTTTTT.

The chain links TRBV14 to TRBJ1-2; D gene ambiguous. Between the trimmed V and J ends, which lost 0 bases and 4 bases, there was a span of 27 bases. The germline CDR1 and CDR2 sequences are SGHDN and FVKESK. The CDR3 covers 20 residues. The CDR3 bases are TGTGCCAGCAGCCAAGATACGGGGTGGGTTTCGGGTGCCCTTTCCTATGGCTACACCTTC. Translation gives CASSQDTGWVSGALSYGYTF.

The CDR3 reads CASSPPKGSNTGELFF. DNA for the CDR3: TGTGCCAGCAGCCCCCCCAAGGGATCGAACACCGGGGAGCTGTTTTTT. V and J are TRBV7-9 and TRBJ2-2; D unclear. Trimming took off 5 bases at V and 0 bases at J, with 13 bases between the two ends. CDR1 is SEHNR and CDR2 is FQNEAQ in the germline V gene (reference sequence). The CDR3 sequence is 16 residues long.

This chain connects TRBV6-1 to TRBJ2-7, with D possibly matching TRBD1 (6 bases). Germline CDR1 and CDR2: MNHNS and SASEGT. Trimming cost V 8 bases and J 7 bases, with 21 bases left between them. The CDR3 is 14 residues long. CDR3 loop: CASGSHLGAQEQYF. CDR3 DNA: TGTGCCAGCGGGTCCCACTTGGGGGCGCAGGAGCAGTACTTC.

This chain connects TRBV4-1 to TRBJ1-4; D remains unclear. Germline CDR1 is MGHRA and CDR2 is YSYEKL. V lost 0 bases and J 6 bases, leaving 11 bases between the germline ends. The CDR3 length is 15 residues. Here the CDR3 DNA reads TGCGCCAGCAGCCAAGATAGCGAATGTCATGAAAAACTGTTTTTT. The encoded protein is CASSQDSECHEKLFF.

The chain uses TRBV7-3 and TRBJ2-5; no reliable D call. Germline V lookup: CDR1 SGHTA, CDR2 FQGTGA. Trimming left V 4 bases short and J 3 bases short, with 18 bases between. The CDR3 covers 16 residues. The CDR3 nucleotides are TGTGCCAGCAGCTCGTACCGGGTCCCCCACGAAGAGACCCAGTACTTC. This translates into CASSSYRVPHEETQYF. Using reference TRBV7-3 and TRBJ2-5 for the parts outside the CDR3, the full variable domain is GAGVSQTPSNKVTEKGKYVELRCDPISGHTALYWYRQSLGQGPEFLIYFQGTGAADDSGLPNDRFFAVRPEGSVSTLKIQRTERGDSAVYLCASSSYRVPHEETQYFGPGTRLLVL.

This chain uses TRBV7-6 with TRBJ2-7; the match to TRBD2 covers 9 bases. The CDR3 covers 16 residues. Germline loops: CDR1 SGHVS, CDR2 FNYEAQ. The trim removed 3 bases at V and 2 bases at J, leaving 8 bases unmatched. CDR3 sequence reads: CASSLRTGTSPYEQYF. The DNA of the CDR3 is TGTGCCAGCAGCTTGAGAACCGGGACTAGCCCCTACGAGCAGTACTTC. The full variable domain, completed using reference TRBV7-6 and TRBJ2-7, is GAGVSQSPRYKVTKRGQDVALRCDPISGHVSLYWYRQALGQGPEFLTYFNYEAQQDKSGLPNDRFSAERPEGSISTLTIQRTEQRDSAMYRCASSLRTGTSPYEQYFGPGTRLTVT.

The chain employs TRBV28 and TRBJ2-3; D uncertain. The CDR3 is made up of 11 amino acids. Germline values: CDR1 MDHEN, CDR2 SYDVKM. The V gene lost 7 bases and the J gene lost 6 bases, with 8 bases spanning the gap. The CDR3 DNA reads as TGTGCCAGCACCTTCCGGGATACGCAGTATTTT. As protein: CASTFRDTQYF.

The chain recombines TRBV29-1 with TRBJ1-2; D is possibly TRBD1 (5 bases). V dropped 6 bases and J dropped 4 bases, with 18 bases sitting between them. The V gene's germline CDR1 is SQVTM and CDR2 ANQGSEA. The CDR3 has 14 amino acids. The CDR3 region is CSVDGDGPFYGYTF. The CDR3 nucleotides read TGCAGCGTGGACGGGGACGGGCCTTTCTATGGCTACACCTTC.

This chain's CDR3 is CASSSDRWGYEQYF. The CDR3 DNA follows: TGTGCCAGCAGCTCCGACAGGTGGGGATACGAGCAGTACTTC. The chain joins TRBV7-6 to TRBJ2-7; D perhaps matches TRBD1 (6 bases). The CDR3 contains 14 residues. Germline CDR1 is SGHVS and CDR2 is FNYEAQ. The V gene lost 4 bases and the J gene lost 4 bases, with 14 bases spanning the gap. Together with reference TRBV7-6 and TRBJ2-7, the CDR3 gives the full variable domain: GAGVSQSPRYKVTKRGQDVALRCDPISGHVSLYWYRQALGQGPEFLTYFNYEAQQDKSGLPNDRFSAERPEGSISTLTIQRTEQRDSAMYRCASSSDRWGYEQYFGPGTRLTVT.

The V and J genes are TRBV6-1 and TRBJ2-1; TRBD2 is a possible D gene (6 bases). From germline, CDR1 is MNHNS and CDR2 SASEGT. The CDR3 extends over 15 amino acids. Trimming stripped 7 bases from V and 7 bases from J, with 20 bases between. For the CDR3, the DNA is TGTGCCAGCACCCGGGTAGGGACTCAATTTAATGAGCAGTTCTTC. Translation: CASTRVGTQFNEQFF.

The rearrangement joins TRBV10-2 to TRBJ2-5, with D possibly matching TRBD2 (6 bases). The germline gives CDR1 WSHSY, CDR2 SAAADI. This CDR3 region has 18 residues. V lost 3 bases and J lost 5, with 25 bases in between. The CDR3 region is CASSEELREQTTGETQYF. Written as DNA, the CDR3 is TGCGCCAGCAGTGAAGAACTCCGGGAGCAGACGACGGGGGAGACCCAGTACTTC.

The chain carries TRBV6-5 and TRBJ2-3; D not certain. The CDR3 contains 14 residues. Trimming stripped 6 bases from V and 1 base from J, with 11 bases between. In germline, CDR1 is MNHEY, CDR2 SVGAGI. This CDR3 is CASRTRSRTDTQYF. CDR3 coding DNA: TGTGCCAGCAGAACGCGTTCCCGCACAGATACGCAGTATTTT.

There are a few counts of this clone. V usage is TRBV10-2 and J usage is TRBJ1-5; weak D call: TRBD1 (5 bases). Germline CDR1 reads WSHSY; CDR2 reads SAAADI. The germline V and J ends were trimmed by 4 bases and 3 bases, with 13 bases remaining between them. The CDR3 length is 15 residues. The CDR3 nucleotides read TGCGCCAGCAGTGGGGGCGGGAGGGACAATCAGCCCCAGCATTTT. Protein sequence: CASSGGGRDNQPQHF.

This clone has just one count. This chain connects TRBV4-3 to TRBJ1-1; possibly TRBD1 for D (5 bases). V lost 0 bases and J lost 2, with 19 bases in between. There are 18 residues in the CDR3. The germline V gene encodes CDR1 LGHNA and CDR2 YSLEER. CDR3 residues: CASSQEQFIDSHNTEAFF. In DNA form, the CDR3 reads TGCGCCAGCAGCCAAGAGCAATTTATCGACAGCCACAACACTGAAGCTTTCTTT.

This clone was counted a few times. The gene calls are TRBV25-1 and TRBJ1-2; D is possibly TRBD1 (5 bases). Germline CDR1 is MGHDK and CDR2 is SYGVNS. The V end was cut by 4 bases, the J end by 4 bases, with 7 bases between. The CDR3 extends over 12 amino acids. The CDR3 spells CASSGQGYGYTF. CDR3 in DNA: TGTGCCAGCAGTGGGCAGGGCTATGGCTACACCTTC.